The 9 T cell receptor beta chains listed next were all sequenced from one sample in a study of blood T cell repertoires in COVID-19. Profiled with immunoSEQ multiplex PCR; TCRdb holds only in-frame clones, not every one. The repertoire holds about 260,000 clones, with around 80% as singletons. The sample taken for sequencing was PBMCs or T cells enriched from blood (not recorded which). These receptors came from a man aged 25 to 45 with acute COVID-19.

Regarding this clone: This may come from a read error, since a much larger clone is one base off. This chain connects TRBV6-5 to TRBJ2-2, with D possibly TRBD1 on 7 matching bases. The CDR3 is 13 amino acids. V was pared by 5 bases and J by 6 bases, with 10 bases between. The germline CDR1 and CDR2 sequences are MNHEY and SVGAGI. The CDR3 region has the DNA TGTGCCAGCAGTCAGGGGGAGGCCGGGGAGCTGTTTTTT. It specifies CASSQGEAGELFF.

The CDR3 DNA reads as TGTGCCAGTAGCTTTAACTATGGCTACACCTTC. Its protein product is CASSFNYGYTF. This chain links TRBV19 with TRBJ1-2; D not certain. The CDR3 spans 11 residues. Germline loops: CDR1 LNHDA, CDR2 SQIVND (reference sequence). V shed 6 bases and J shed 1 base, with 3 bases lying between them.

The chain links TRBV4-2 to TRBJ2-7, with TRBD2 identical over 15 bases. This CDR3 has 18 residues. V gave up 0 bases and J gave up 1 base; unmatched junction bases: 4. Germline V gives CDR1 LGHNA, CDR2 YNFKEQ. The CDR3 reads CASSQDLGLAGGSYEQYV. CDR3 nucleotide sequence: TGTGCCAGCAGCCAAGACCTGGGACTAGCGGGAGGATCCTACGAGCAGTACGTC.

This clone was observed once. The V and J genes are TRBV19 and TRBJ1-1; D may be TRBD1 (6 bases). Germline loops: CDR1 LNHDA, CDR2 SQIVND (reference sequence). V was pared by 4 bases and J by 4 bases, with 7 bases between. This CDR3 has 12 amino acids. CDR3 residues: CASSKQGTEAFF. CDR3 bases: TGTGCCAGTAGTAAACAGGGCACTGAAGCTTTCTTT.

V and J are TRBV4-1 and TRBJ1-5; D may be TRBD1 (5 bases). CDR1 MGHRA and CDR2 YSYEKL come from the germline V gene. The CDR3 extends over 15 amino acids. V was trimmed by 7 bases and J by 0 bases, leaving 13 bases between them. The CDR3: CASNTDRYSNQPQHF. CDR3 bases: TGCGCCAGCAATACAGACAGATATAGCAATCAGCCCCAGCATTTT.

The CDR3 loop reads CASSKGDRAGIQYF. The CDR3 DNA follows: TGTGCCAGCAGTAAGGGGGACAGGGCAGGGATTCAGTACTTC. The rearrangement links TRBV28 to TRBJ2-4; 9 bases match TRBD1. CDR3 length: 14 amino acids. CDR1 is MDHEN, CDR2 SYDVKM, per germline. With 5 bases clipped from V and 10 bases from J, the junction kept 9 bases outside the gene matches.

V gene TRBV6-5 combines with J gene TRBJ1-3, with D tentatively TRBD1 (6 bases). Germline loops: CDR1 MNHEY, CDR2 SVGAGI. V was cut by 5 bases and J by 2 bases, with 10 bases left in between. This CDR3 is 14 amino acids long. The CDR3 protein is CASSQRQAGNTIYF. The CDR3 DNA reads as TGTGCCAGCAGTCAAAGACAGGCTGGAAACACCATATATTTT.

The rearrangement uses TRBV14 and TRBJ1-2; 8 nucleotides agree with TRBD1. J lost 3 bases, V lost 4 bases, and 4 bases had no gene match. This CDR3 comprises 14 residues. Germline assignment: CDR1 SGHDN and CDR2 FVKESK. The DNA for the CDR3 is TGTGCCAGCAGCCTCACGACAGGGGACTATGGCTACACCTTC. Its protein product is CASSLTTGDYGYTF.

The chain links TRBV5-6 to TRBJ2-3; no clear D gene. Trimming left V 1 base short and J 4 bases short, with 7 bases between. CDR3 length: 13 amino acids. Germline lookup yields CDR1 SGHDT and CDR2 YYEEEE. The CDR3 here is CASSLRVADTQYF. CDR3 coding DNA: TGTGCCAGCAGCTTGAGAGTGGCAGATACGCAGTATTTT.